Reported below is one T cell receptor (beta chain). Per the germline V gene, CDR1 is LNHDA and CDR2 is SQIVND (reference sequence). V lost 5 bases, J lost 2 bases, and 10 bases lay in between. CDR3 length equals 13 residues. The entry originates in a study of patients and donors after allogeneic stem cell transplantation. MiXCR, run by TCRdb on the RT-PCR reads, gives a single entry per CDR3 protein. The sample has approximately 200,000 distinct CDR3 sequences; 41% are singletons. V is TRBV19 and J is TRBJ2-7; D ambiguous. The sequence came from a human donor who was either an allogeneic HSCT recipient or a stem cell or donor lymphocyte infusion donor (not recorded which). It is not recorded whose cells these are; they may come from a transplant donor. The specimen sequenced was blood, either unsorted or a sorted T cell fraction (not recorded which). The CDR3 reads CASSSTDAYEQYF. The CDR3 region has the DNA TGTGCCAGTAGTTCCACAGACGCCTACGAGCAGTACTTC.